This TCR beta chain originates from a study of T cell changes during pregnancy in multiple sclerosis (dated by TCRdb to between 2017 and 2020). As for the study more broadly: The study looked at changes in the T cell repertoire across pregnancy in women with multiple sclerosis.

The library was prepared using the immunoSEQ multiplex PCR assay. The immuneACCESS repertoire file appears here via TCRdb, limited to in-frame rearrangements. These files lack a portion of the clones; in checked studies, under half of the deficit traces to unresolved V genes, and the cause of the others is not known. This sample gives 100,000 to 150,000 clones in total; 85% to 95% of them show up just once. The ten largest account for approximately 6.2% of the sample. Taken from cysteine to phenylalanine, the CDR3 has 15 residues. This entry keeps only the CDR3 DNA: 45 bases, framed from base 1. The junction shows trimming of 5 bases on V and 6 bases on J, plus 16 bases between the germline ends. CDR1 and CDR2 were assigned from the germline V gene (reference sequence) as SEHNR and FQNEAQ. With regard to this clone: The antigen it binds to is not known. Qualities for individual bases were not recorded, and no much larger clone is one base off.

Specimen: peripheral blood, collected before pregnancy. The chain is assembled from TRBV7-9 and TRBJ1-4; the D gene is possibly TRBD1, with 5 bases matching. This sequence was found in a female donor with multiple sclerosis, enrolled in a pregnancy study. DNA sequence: TGTGCCAGCAGCCTACCTAGGGGAGGGGATGAAAAACTGTTTTTT. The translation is CASSLPRGGDEKLFF.